Each of the 2 T cell receptor beta chains below was sequenced from the same sample in a study of T cells in Graves' hyperthyroidism and ophthalmopathy. The investigators amplified TCR beta CDR3 regions from RNA transcripts. A set of HTBI primers served as the primers for a first-round RT-PCR of the TCR CDR3. TCRdb itself ran the multiplex PCR reads through MiXCR, one entry per CDR3 protein. Of roughly 580,000 distinct CDR3 sequences listed, around 46% are singletons. Input material: peripheral blood or thyroid tissue (not recorded which). All receptors come from a woman between 18 and 30 years old with Graves' hyperthyroidism.

This clonotype was seen at least ten times. This chain links TRBV7-3 with TRBJ1-2, with D possibly TRBD1 on 6 matching bases. The CDR3 is made up of 13 amino acids. The germline V gene has CDR1 SGHTA and CDR2 FQGTGA. V was pared by 5 bases and J by 4 bases, with 11 bases between. For the CDR3, the DNA is TGTGCCAGCAGCGATACAGGGTCCTATGGCTACACCTTC. Translating gives CASSDTGSYGYTF.

This clonotype has a single count. The DNA of the CDR3 is TGTGCCACCAGCAGAGGCCGGGGCGAGCAGTACTTC. It codes for CATSRGRGEQYF. This rearrangement joins TRBV15 to TRBJ2-7, with TRBD2 as a possible D gene (5 bases). The CDR3 has 12 amino acids. Trimming took 1 base from V and 6 from J, leaving 7 bases between them. CDR1 LNHNV and CDR2 YYDKDF come from the germline V gene (reference sequence).